One sample yielded the 5 T cell receptor beta chains listed below, sequenced in a study of response to subunit inactivated influenza vaccine. From the RT-PCR reads, TCRdb called clonotypes with MiXCR, one entry per CDR3 protein. The sample has around 500,000 distinct CDR3 sequences, roughly 11% seen once. Source: PBMCs from blood, taken roughly 46 days after vaccination. The source of these receptors is a man aged 50-59 years who received an inactivated influenza vaccine.

This clonotype was recorded at least ten times. This chain uses TRBV6-4 with TRBJ2-1; a weak D match, TRBD2 (6 bases). V lost 5 bases and J lost 5, with 13 bases in between. The CDR3 contains 14 residues. Germline V gives CDR1 MRHNA, CDR2 SNTAGT. The CDR3 nucleotides read TGTGCCAGCAGTCCAGGAGGGGCTAACAATGAGCAGTTCTTC. Protein sequence: CASSPGGANNEQFF.

Turning to this clonotype: Possible read error: a much larger clone is one base away. The rearrangement links TRBV20-1 to TRBJ2-1; 8 positions match TRBD1. Germline assignment: CDR1 DFQATT and CDR2 SNEGSKA (reference sequence). This CDR3 is 15 amino acids long. The CDR3: CCARDPGGVDNEQFF. The CDR3 DNA is TGCTGTGCTAGAGATCCAGGGGGCGTCGACAATGAGCAGTTCTTC.

V usage is TRBV4-1 and J usage is TRBJ1-3; D not certain. The CDR3 covers 14 residues. The V end was cut by 3 bases, the J end by 4 bases, with 10 bases between. Germline CDR1 reads MGHRA; CDR2 reads YSYEKL. CDR3 DNA sequence: TGCGCCAGCAGCCAGGACCAGTACGGAAACACCATATATTTT. The encoded protein is CASSQDQYGNTIYF.

A word on this clonotype: A much larger clone lies one base from this, so it may be a read error. The chain combines TRBV20-1 with TRBJ2-1; D gene unclear. The CDR3 totals 11 residues. Germline V gene lookup returns CDR1 DFQATT and CDR2 SNEGSKA (reference sequence). V was clipped by 6 bases and J by 10 bases, with 13 bases between them. The CDR3 spells CSAPRGEEQFF. The DNA for the CDR3 is TGCAGTGCGCCGAGAGGCGAAGAGCAGTTCTTC.

Concerning this clonotype: With a much larger clone just one base away, this may be a read error. This sequence joins TRBV7-9 and TRBJ2-1, with a weak D call TRBD2 (5 bases). The length of the CDR3 is 13 residues. CDR1 is SEHNR and CDR2 is FQNEAQ in the germline V gene (reference sequence). The CDR3 reads CPSSSDGVNEQFF. The CDR3, as DNA: TGTCCCAGCAGCTCGGACGGGGTCAATGAGCAGTTCTTC.